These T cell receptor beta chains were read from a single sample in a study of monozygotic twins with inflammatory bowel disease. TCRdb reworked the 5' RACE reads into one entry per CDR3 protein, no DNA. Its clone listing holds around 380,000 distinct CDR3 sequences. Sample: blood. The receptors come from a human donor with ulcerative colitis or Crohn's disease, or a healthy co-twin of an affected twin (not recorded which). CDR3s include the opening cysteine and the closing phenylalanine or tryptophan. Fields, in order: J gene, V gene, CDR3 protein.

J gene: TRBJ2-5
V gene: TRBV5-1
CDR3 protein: CASSFSGTRETQYF

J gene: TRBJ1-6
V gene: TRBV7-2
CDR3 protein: CASSLAGARDRRGYNSPLHF

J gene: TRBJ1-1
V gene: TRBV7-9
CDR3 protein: CASSSWDLTEAFF

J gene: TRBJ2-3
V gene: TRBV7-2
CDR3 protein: CASSRGGVGADTQYF

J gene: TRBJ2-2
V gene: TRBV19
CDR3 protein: CASRPSGGAAGELFF

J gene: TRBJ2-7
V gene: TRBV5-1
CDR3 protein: CASSLVLGRSYEQYF

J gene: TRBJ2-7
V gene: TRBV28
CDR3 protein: CASSPRTDPYEQYF

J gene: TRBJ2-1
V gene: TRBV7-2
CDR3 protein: CASSRSSGTPYNEQFF

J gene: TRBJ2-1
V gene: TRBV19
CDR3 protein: CASPSGPSFEGSYNEQFF

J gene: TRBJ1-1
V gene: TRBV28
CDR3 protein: CASSLGNRLNTEAFF

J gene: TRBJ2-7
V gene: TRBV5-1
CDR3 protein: CASLAWTRNEQYF

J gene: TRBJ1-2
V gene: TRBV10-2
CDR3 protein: CAIAGSDYGYTF

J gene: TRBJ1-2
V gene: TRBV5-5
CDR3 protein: CASSLDSPNYGYTF

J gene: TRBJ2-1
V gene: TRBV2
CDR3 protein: CASMSGLPSYNEQFF

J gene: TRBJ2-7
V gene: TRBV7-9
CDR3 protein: CASSLEASWDEQYF

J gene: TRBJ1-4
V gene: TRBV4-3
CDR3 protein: CASSQDVGQYNEKLFF

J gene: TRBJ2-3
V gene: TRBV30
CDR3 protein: CAGSYRDLTDTQYF

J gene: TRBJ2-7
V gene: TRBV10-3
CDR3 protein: CAIRATGNSYEQYF

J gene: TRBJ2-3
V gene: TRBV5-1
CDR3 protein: CASRRGPTSTDTQYF

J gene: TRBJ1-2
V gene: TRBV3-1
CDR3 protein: CASSTHPTSYGYTF

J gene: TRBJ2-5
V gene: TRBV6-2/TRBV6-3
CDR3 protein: CASTRGMETQYF

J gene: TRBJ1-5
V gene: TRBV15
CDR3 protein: CATRNSINQPQHF

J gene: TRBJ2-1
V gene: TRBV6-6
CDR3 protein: CASTSNQGNEQFF

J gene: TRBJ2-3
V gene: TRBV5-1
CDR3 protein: CASSLALAGGPQDTQYF

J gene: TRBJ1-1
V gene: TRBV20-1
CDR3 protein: CSARGLWGGTGPRTEAFF

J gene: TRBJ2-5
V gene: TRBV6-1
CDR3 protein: CASSDLGWADQETQYF

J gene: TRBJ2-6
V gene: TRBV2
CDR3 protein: CASSEGAFTGANVLTF

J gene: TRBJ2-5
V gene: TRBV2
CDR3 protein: CASSERDGGTQYF

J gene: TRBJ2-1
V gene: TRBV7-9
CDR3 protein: CASSSTGSPSYNEQFF

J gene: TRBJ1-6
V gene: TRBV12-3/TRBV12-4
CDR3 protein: CASTNFAGPGQNSPLHF

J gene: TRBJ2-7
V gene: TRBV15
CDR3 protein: CATSPTGTYEQYF

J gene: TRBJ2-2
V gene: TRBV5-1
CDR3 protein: CASSLYRIENTGELFF

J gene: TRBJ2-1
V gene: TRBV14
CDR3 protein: CASSQDRRTSLSNEQFF

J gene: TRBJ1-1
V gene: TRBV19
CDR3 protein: CASILRAHGGEAFF

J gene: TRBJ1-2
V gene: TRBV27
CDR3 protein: CASTSRTENYGYTF

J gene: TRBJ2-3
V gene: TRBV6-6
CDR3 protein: CASSTGNTQYF

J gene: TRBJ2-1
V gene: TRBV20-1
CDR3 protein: CSARVGEGSYNEQFF

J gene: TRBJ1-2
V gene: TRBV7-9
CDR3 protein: CASSFTSSDRGYGYTF

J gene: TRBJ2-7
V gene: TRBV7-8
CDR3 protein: CASSLIATKVNYEQYF

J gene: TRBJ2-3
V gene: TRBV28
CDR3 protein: CASSLVSGMEGDTQYF

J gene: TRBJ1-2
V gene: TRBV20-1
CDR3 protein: CSARAGTGWPGYTF

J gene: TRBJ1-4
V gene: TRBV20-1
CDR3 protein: CSARDDRGLYEKLFF

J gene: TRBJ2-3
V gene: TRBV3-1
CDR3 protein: CASSQEHRVQYF

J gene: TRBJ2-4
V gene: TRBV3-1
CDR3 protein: CASSHGLAGTKNIQYF

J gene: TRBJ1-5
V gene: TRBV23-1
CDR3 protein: CASCRGQDCRQPQHF

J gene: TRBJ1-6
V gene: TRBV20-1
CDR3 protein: CSARDRSGAGNSPLHF

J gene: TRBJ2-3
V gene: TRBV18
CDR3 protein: CASSDLLRTDTQYF

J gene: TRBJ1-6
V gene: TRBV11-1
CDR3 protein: CASSLRTDSSYNSPLHF

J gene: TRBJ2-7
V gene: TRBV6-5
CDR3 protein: CASNGGTYEQYF

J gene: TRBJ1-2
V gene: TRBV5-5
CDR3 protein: CASSLMDGGTYGYTF

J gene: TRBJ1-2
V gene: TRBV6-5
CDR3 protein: CASSYRDSLGYGYTF

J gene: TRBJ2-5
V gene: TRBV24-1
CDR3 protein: CATSEGGIMRETQYF

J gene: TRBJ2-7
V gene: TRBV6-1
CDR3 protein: CASSELPGTGGSRQYF

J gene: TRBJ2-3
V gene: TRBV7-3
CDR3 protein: CASSLAGIVSDTQYF

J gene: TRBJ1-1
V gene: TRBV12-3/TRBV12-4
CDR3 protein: CASTPEVRSEAFF